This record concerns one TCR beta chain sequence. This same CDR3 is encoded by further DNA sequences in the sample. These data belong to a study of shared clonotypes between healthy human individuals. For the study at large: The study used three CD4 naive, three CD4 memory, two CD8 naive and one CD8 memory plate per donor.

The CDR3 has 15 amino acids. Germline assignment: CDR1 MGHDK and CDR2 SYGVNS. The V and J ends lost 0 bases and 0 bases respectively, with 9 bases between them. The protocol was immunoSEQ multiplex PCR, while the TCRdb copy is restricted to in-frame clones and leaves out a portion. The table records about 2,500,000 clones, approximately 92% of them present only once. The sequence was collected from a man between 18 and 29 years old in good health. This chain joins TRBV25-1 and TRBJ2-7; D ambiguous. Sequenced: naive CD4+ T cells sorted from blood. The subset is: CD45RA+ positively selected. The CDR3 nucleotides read TGTGCCAGCAGTGAATATAAAGGGTCCTCCTACGAGCAGTACTTC. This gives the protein CASSEYKGSSYEQYF.